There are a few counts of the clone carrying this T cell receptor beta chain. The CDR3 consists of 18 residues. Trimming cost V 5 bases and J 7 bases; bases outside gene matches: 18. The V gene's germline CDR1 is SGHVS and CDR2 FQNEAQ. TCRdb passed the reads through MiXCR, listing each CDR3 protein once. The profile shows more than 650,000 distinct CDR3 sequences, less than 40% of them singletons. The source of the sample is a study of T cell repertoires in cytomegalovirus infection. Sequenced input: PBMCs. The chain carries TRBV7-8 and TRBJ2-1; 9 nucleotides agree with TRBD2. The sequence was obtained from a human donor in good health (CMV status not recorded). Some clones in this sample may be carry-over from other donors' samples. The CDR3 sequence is CASSPSMASGTFVNEQFF. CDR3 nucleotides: TGTGCCAGCAGCCCCAGCATGGCTAGCGGGACATTTGTGAATGAGCAGTTCTTC. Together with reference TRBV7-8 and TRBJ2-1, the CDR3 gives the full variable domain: GAGVSQSPRYKVAKRGQDVALRCDPISGHVSLFWYQQALGQGPEFLTYFQNEAQLDKSGLPSDRFFAERPEGSVSTLKIQRTQQEDSAVYLCASSPSMASGTFVNEQFFGPGTRLTVL.